These 2 T cell receptor beta chains originate from one sample sequenced in a study of shared clonotypes between healthy human individuals. The method was immunoSEQ multiplex PCR; TCRdb's version includes in-frame clones alone and lacks a portion of them. The data contain about 2.4 million clones, approximately 94% of them seen just once; the ten biggest clones take up roughly 0.15%. Material: naive CD4+ T cells sorted from blood. Noted subset: CD45RA+ positively selected. The receptors derive from a man aged 18 to 29 in good health.

The chain uses TRBV29-1 and TRBJ2-5; the D is unclear. V was shortened by 0 bases and J by 5 bases, with 10 bases between the two germline ends. This CDR3 region has 13 residues. The germline V gene encodes CDR1 SQVTM and CDR2 ANQGSEA. CDR3 amino acids: CSVEDKNIETQYF. CDR3 coding DNA: TGCAGCGTTGAAGATAAGAACATCGAGACCCAGTACTTC.

V and J are TRBV7-8 and TRBJ2-7; D not certain. The V end lost 1 base, the J end lost 9 bases, and 7 bases lay between the germline ends. The germline V gene has CDR1 SGHVS and CDR2 FQNEAQ. The CDR3 consists of 11 residues. CDR3 protein: CASSLEERQYF. Written as DNA, the CDR3 is TGTGCCAGCAGCTTAGAGGAAAGGCAGTACTTC.